Below, 26 T cell receptor beta chains from the same sample are listed, as sequenced in a study of blood T cell repertoires in COVID-19. The method was immunoSEQ multiplex PCR; TCRdb's version includes in-frame clones alone and lacks a portion of them. The sample lists 400,000 or so clones, around 89% occurring once. Material: peripheral blood. Receptors were obtained from a woman aged 40 to 49 with COVID-19, enrolled during active disease.

V and J are TRBV28 and TRBJ2-5, with 12 bases aligning to TRBD2. Germline V lookup: CDR1 MDHEN, CDR2 SYDVKM. V dropped 3 bases and J dropped 0; count of bases not matched to a gene: 8. This CDR3 spans 18 amino acids. The CDR3 protein is CASSFGTSGRSYQETQYF. DNA for the CDR3: TGTGCCAGCAGTTTTGGGACTAGCGGGCGATCGTACCAAGAGACCCAGTACTTC.

The rearrangement joins TRBV27 to TRBJ1-6; D gene ambiguous. The CDR3 length is 14 residues. Trimming removed 6 bases at V and 0 bases at J, with 6 bases between. Germline V lookup: CDR1 MNHEY, CDR2 SMNVEV (reference sequence). For the CDR3, the DNA is TGTGCCAGCAGCGATAGCTCCTATAATTCACCCCTCCACTTT. This translates into CASSDSSYNSPLHF.

The CDR3 nucleotides read TGTGCCAGCAGCTTAGAAGGACTAGCGTACTATGAGCAGTTCTTC. Its translation is CASSLEGLAYYEQFF. The V call is TRBV7-2, the J call TRBJ2-1; 9 bases are shared with TRBD2. The germline V gene has CDR1 SGHTA and CDR2 FQGNSA. V shed 1 base and J 8 bases; nucleotides not matched to a gene: 6. CDR3 length: 15 residues.

The V and J genes are TRBV27 and TRBJ1-5; D is ambiguous. Germline assignment: CDR1 MNHEY and CDR2 SMNVEV (reference sequence). V gave up 2 bases and J gave up 5 bases, with 13 bases separating them. The CDR3 contains 15 residues. The CDR3 coding sequence is TGTGCCAGCAGTTTAAGGCCCACGGGTGATCAGCCCCAGCATTTT. Translating gives CASSLRPTGDQPQHF.

This clone was counted once. For the CDR3, the DNA is TGTGCCAGCAGCTTACCCGAGAGCTCTGGAAACACCATATATTTT. Translated: CASSLPESSGNTIYF. V is TRBV5-4 and J is TRBJ1-3; D gene ambiguous. The CDR3 has 15 amino acids. V gave up 2 bases and J gave up 0 bases, with 9 bases separating them. The germline V gene encodes CDR1 SGHNT and CDR2 YYREEE (reference sequence).

The chain joins TRBV9 to TRBJ2-5, with D maybe TRBD1 (6 bases). V was trimmed by 0 bases and J by 2 bases, leaving 17 bases between them. CDR3 length equals 17 residues. Germline CDR1 is SGDLS and CDR2 is YYNGEE. This CDR3 reads CASSVDGIWGLQETQYF. The CDR3 region has the DNA TGTGCCAGCAGCGTAGATGGGATTTGGGGGCTTCAAGAGACCCAGTACTTC.

This chain connects TRBV7-9 to TRBJ1-1, with D possibly TRBD1 on 6 matching bases. This CDR3 region has 13 residues. The germline V and J ends were trimmed by 8 bases and 6 bases, with 16 bases remaining between them. The germline V gene encodes CDR1 SEHNR and CDR2 FQNEAQ (reference sequence). The CDR3 sequence: CASSWEGGAEAFF. In nucleotides, the CDR3 is TGTGCCAGCTCCTGGGAAGGGGGAGCTGAAGCTTTCTTT.

V and J are TRBV6-2 or TRBV6-3 and TRBJ2-1; TRBD1 aligns across 8 bases. Germline V lookup: CDR1 MNHEY, CDR2 SVGEGT. The junction had 8 bases not matched to a gene; V was cut back by 4 bases and J by 6 bases. The CDR3 consists of 15 residues. The CDR3 DNA reads as TGTGCCAGCAGTTCTTTCGTAGGGACAGGCAATGAGCAGTTCTTC. It yields the protein CASSSFVGTGNEQFF.

This clone appeared a single time. This sample includes further DNA sequences coding for the same CDR3. The chain uses TRBV28 and TRBJ1-5, with unresolved D. Germline CDR1 MDHEN, CDR2 SYDVKM. This CDR3 has 12 residues. Deletions cut 6 bases from V and 4 bases from J, with 7 bases between. The CDR3 here is CASSPLNQPQHF. CDR3 nucleotide sequence: TGTGCCAGCAGCCCCTTAAATCAGCCCCAGCATTTT.

The table lists this clone with a count of one. V usage is TRBV13 and J usage is TRBJ1-1; no firm D call. V gave up 5 bases and J gave up 4 bases, with 17 bases separating them. The CDR3 runs 15 residues. The germline V gene encodes CDR1 PRHDT and CDR2 FYEKMQ (reference sequence). The CDR3 loop is CASSVRGVFATEAFF. The DNA of the CDR3 is TGTGCCAGCAGCGTACGGGGAGTTTTCGCCACTGAAGCTTTCTTT.

This chain uses TRBV28 with TRBJ1-5, with 8 bases that match TRBD1. This CDR3 has 15 residues. CDR1 and CDR2 (germline): MDHEN, SYDVKM. The V gene end was trimmed by 11 bases and the J gene end by 1 base; junction bases not matched to a gene: 10. As DNA, the CDR3 is TGTGCCGTGGGAGACAGGGGTTCGAGCAATCAGCCCCAGCATTTT. This sequence encodes CAVGDRGSSNQPQHF.

V usage is TRBV12-3 or TRBV12-4 and J usage is TRBJ1-1; D possibly corresponds to TRBD1 (6 bases). The CDR3 extends over 13 amino acids. Between the trimmed V and J ends, which lost 7 bases and 10 bases, there was a span of 19 bases. The CDR3 region is CASNLIRQDGAFF. Written as DNA, the CDR3 is TGTGCCAGCAACTTAATCAGACAGGATGGAGCTTTCTTT.

This sequence joins TRBV9 and TRBJ2-2, with 9 bases lining up with TRBD2. The CDR3 runs 16 residues. Germline V gene lookup returns CDR1 SGDLS and CDR2 YYNGEE. Trimming took 2 bases from V and 6 from J; bases not matched to a gene: 8. CDR3 amino acids: CASSVAGGRLPGELFF. CDR3 DNA: TGTGCCAGCAGCGTGGCGGGGGGGCGGCTTCCCGGGGAGCTGTTTTTT.

This clone has only one observation. This chain links TRBV19 with TRBJ2-4; 9 nucleotides align to TRBD2. This CDR3 comprises 15 residues. CDR1 LNHDA and CDR2 SQIVND come from the germline V gene (reference sequence). V lost 3 bases and J lost 8; bases outside the gene matches: 8. Here the CDR3 DNA reads TGTGCCAGTAGTATGCGGGGGGGCAGGGTAGACATTCAGTACTTC. Residues: CASSMRGGRVDIQYF.

Of note for this clone: Other DNA sequences in this sample translate to the same CDR3. The V gene is TRBV7-9, the J gene TRBJ2-2; D is unresolved. Trimming removed 6 bases from V and 6 bases from J, with 11 bases in between. The CDR3 covers 13 residues. In germline, CDR1 is SEHNR, CDR2 FQNEAQ (reference sequence). The CDR3 DNA is TGTGCCAGCAGTCCCCTTGGAGCCGGGGAGCTGTTTTTT. Amino acid sequence: CASSPLGAGELFF.

The rearrangement links TRBV3-1 (or the pseudogene TRBV3-2) to TRBJ1-1; TRBD1 matches at 10 bases. Germline V gene sequence: CDR1 LGHDT, CDR2 YNNKEL (reference sequence). This CDR3 has 16 amino acids. With 1 base clipped from V and 4 bases from J, the junction kept 6 bases outside the gene matches. DNA for the CDR3: TGTGCCAGCAGCCAAGGGGACAGGGGTTGGGGCACTGAAGCTTTCTTT. Translated, it gives CASSQGDRGWGTEAFF.

The table lists this clone with a count of one. The chain couples TRBV7-8 to TRBJ1-6; 8 bases line up with TRBD1. The CDR3 is 14 amino acids. Germline V gene data show CDR1 as SGHVS and CDR2 as FQNEAQ. Trimming removed 2 bases from V and 10 bases from J; junction bases left unmatched: 4. The CDR3: CASSLSGTGSPLHF. Written as DNA, the CDR3 is TGTGCCAGCAGCTTATCCGGGACAGGCTCACCCCTCCACTTT.

The chain links TRBV4-1 to TRBJ1-5; 9 bases agree with TRBD1. This CDR3 has 15 residues. The junction had 1 base not matched to a gene; V was cut back by 0 bases and J by 4 bases. Germline loops: CDR1 MGHRA, CDR2 YSYEKL. CDR3 protein: CASSQEGTGNQPQHF. CDR3 DNA sequence: TGCGCCAGCAGCCAAGAGGGGACAGGGAATCAGCCCCAGCATTTT.

The table lists this clone with many counts. The chain recombines TRBV28 with TRBJ1-2; 11 nucleotides line up with TRBD1. The junction had 5 bases not matched to a gene; V was cut back by 7 bases and J by 4 bases. This CDR3 contains 14 residues. In germline, CDR1 is MDHEN, CDR2 SYDVKM. The CDR3 reads CASTAGTGGYGYTF. CDR3 in DNA: TGTGCCAGCACCGCCGGGACAGGGGGCTATGGCTACACCTTC.

The rearrangement links TRBV2 to TRBJ2-7; the match to TRBD1 covers 9 bases. The germline gives CDR1 SNHLY, CDR2 FYNNEI. This CDR3 comprises 16 residues. J lost 1 base, V lost 6 bases, and 10 bases had no gene match. DNA of the CDR3: TGTGCCAGCAGCGCCCCCCGGGACAGGGTATCCTACGAGCAGTACTTC. This translates into CASSAPRDRVSYEQYF. Complete variable domain (other parts from reference TRBV2 and TRBJ2-7): EPEVTQTPSHQVTQMGQEVILRCVPISNHLYFYWYRQILGQKVEFLVSFYNNEISEKSEIFDDQFSVERPDGSNFTLKIRSTKLEDSAMYFCASSAPRDRVSYEQYFGPGTRLTVT.

This clone was seen repeatedly, ten times or more. The V gene is TRBV28, the J gene TRBJ1-1, with TRBD1 matching 11 bases. With V trimmed by 7 bases and J by 4 bases, 8 bases remained unmatched. The germline CDR1 and CDR2 sequences are MDHEN and SYDVKM. The CDR3 extends over 15 amino acids. CDR3 in amino acids: CASIWTGGLGTEAFF. Here the CDR3 DNA reads TGTGCCAGCATTTGGACAGGGGGCCTGGGCACTGAAGCTTTCTTT.

There are a few counts of this clone. This rearrangement joins TRBV27 to TRBJ2-5, with D maybe TRBD1 (6 bases). Germline-derived CDR1 and CDR2 are MNHEY and SMNVEV (reference sequence). The CDR3 consists of 13 residues. Deletions cut 5 bases from V and 4 bases from J, with 11 bases between. The CDR3 nucleotides read TGTGCCAGCAGTCGACAGGTTGGAGAGACCCAGTACTTC. Its translation: CASSRQVGETQYF.

The J gene is TRBJ2-7, the V gene TRBV5-4, with 7 bases identical to TRBD1. The CDR3 has 14 residues. Germline values: CDR1 SGHNT, CDR2 YYREEE (reference sequence). V gave up 4 bases and J gave up 2 bases; unmatched junction bases: 6. The CDR3 region has the DNA TGTGCCAGCAGCCCACGACAGGGTCCCTACGAGCAGTACTTC. It yields the protein CASSPRQGPYEQYF.

The rearrangement uses TRBV9 and TRBJ1-3, with TRBD1 as a possible D gene (5 bases). CDR3 size: 14 residues. The V end lost 4 bases, the J end lost 4 bases, and 12 bases lay between the germline ends. CDR1 is SGDLS, CDR2 YYNGEE, per germline. CDR3 DNA: TGTGCCAGCAGCCCCCGGACACTAGGAAACACCATATATTTT. This codes for CASSPRTLGNTIYF. Using reference TRBV9 and TRBJ1-3 for the parts outside the CDR3, the full variable domain is DSGVTQTPKHLITATGQRVTLRCSPRSGDLSVYWYQQSLDQGLQFLIQYYNGEERAKGNILERFSAQQFPDLHSELNLSSLELGDSALYFCASSPRTLGNTIYFGEGSWLTVV.

The V call is TRBV29-1, the J call TRBJ2-7; no clear D. The CDR3 is 12 residues long. Looked up from germline, CDR1 is SQVTM and CDR2 is ANQGSEA. Trimming removed 1 base from V and 2 bases from J, with 6 bases in between. CDR3: CSVEGAAYEQYF. CDR3 nucleotides: TGCAGCGTTGAAGGGGCAGCCTACGAGCAGTACTTC.

The rearrangement joins TRBV15 to TRBJ2-4, with TRBD2 as a possible D gene (6 bases). V was trimmed by 1 base and J by 0 bases, leaving 16 bases between them. This CDR3 region has 18 residues. CDR1 is LNHNV, CDR2 YYDKDF, per germline (reference sequence). CDR3: CATSRVPSGGVAKNIQYF. CDR3 sequence (DNA): TGTGCCACCAGCAGAGTTCCGTCAGGCGGGGTAGCCAAAAACATTCAGTACTTC.